These T cell receptor beta chains were read from a single sample in a study of shared clonotypes between healthy human individuals. The protocol was immunoSEQ multiplex PCR, while the TCRdb copy is restricted to in-frame clones and leaves out a portion. This sample has about 1.1 million clones; 60% to 80% occur once, and the top ten carry almost 0.9%. The sequenced material came from memory CD4+ T cells from PBMCs. The receptors originated from a man between 18 and 35 years old in good health. Some clones in this sample may be carry-over from other donors' samples. CDR3s include the opening cysteine and the closing phenylalanine or tryptophan. A D gene is named only where the DNA matches it firmly. Not every row has a clone size; where given, it reads once, few, many or a size class.

V	J	size	D	length	DNA	CDR3
TRBV6-1	TRBJ2-5	-	-	10	TGTGCCAGCAGCCAAGAGACCCAGTACTTC	CASSQETQYF
TRBV28	TRBJ1-5	-	TRBD1	15	TGTGCCAGCAGTTTTGGGGACAGGGACAATCAGCCCCAGCATTTT	CASSFGDRDNQPQHF
TRBV6-6	TRBJ2-7	-	TRBD2	15	TGTGCCAGCAGTTACTTCGGCGCGGGAGGCTACGAGCAGTACTTC	CASSYFGAGGYEQYF
TRBV7-9	TRBJ2-4	-	-	17	TGTGCCAGCCGCAAACGGACCGCAGGTATAGCCAAAAACATTCAGTACTTC	CASRKRTAGIAKNIQYF
TRBV7-2	TRBJ2-5	-	-	12	TGTGCCAGCGGACGGACGAGAGAGACCCAGTACTTC	CASGRTRETQYF
TRBV29-1	TRBJ2-7	-	-	12	TGCAGCGTCGCTGTTGGGTCCTACGAGCAGTACTTC	CSVAVGSYEQYF
TRBV7-9	TRBJ1-6	many	-	13	TGTGCCAGCAGCCCCCCGGGGGGCTCACCCCTCCACTTT	CASSPPGGSPLHF
TRBV7-6	TRBJ1-3	-	-	19	TGTGCCAGCAGCTTACTCCCGAATGCAGGCCAATCCTCTGGAAACACCATATATTTT	CASSLLPNAGQSSGNTIYF
TRBV9	TRBJ2-3	-	TRBD2	16	TGTGCCAGCAGCGACCCGACTAGCGGCTTGGCAGATACGCAGTATTTT	CASSDPTSGLADTQYF
TRBV10-3	TRBJ1-5	-	-	14	TGTGCCACCGGAAACCGGGACACTAATCAGCCCCAGCATTTT	CATGNRDTNQPQHF
TRBV28	TRBJ2-4	-	-	14	TGTGCCAGCAGTTTACCGGGTGCCAAAAACATTCAGTACTTC	CASSLPGAKNIQYF
TRBV7-2	TRBJ2-3	-	TRBD2	18	TGTGCCAGCAGCTTAGCATGGCTAGCGGGAGGTATCGGAGATACGCAGTATTTT	CASSLAWLAGGIGDTQYF
TRBV18	TRBJ2-7	-	-	16	TGTGCCAGCTCACCACCGTATACCTCCCCACTCAACGAGCAGTACTTC	CASSPPYTSPLNEQYF
TRBV5-6	TRBJ2-1	once	-	12	TGTGCCAGCAGCCTGGCTAGCCGTGAGCAGTTCTTC	CASSLASREQFF
TRBV10-3	TRBJ1-2	-	-	12	TGTGCCATCAGTGGAGGTTTTGATGGCTACACCTTC	CAISGGFDGYTF
TRBV29-1	TRBJ1-1	-	TRBD1	14	TGCAGCGGCCTGGACAGGGCAATGAACACTGAAGCTTTCTTT	CSGLDRAMNTEAFF
TRBV4-1	TRBJ1-5	few	TRBD1	15	TGCGCCAGCAGCCAAGAGGGGACAGGGAGTCAGCCCCAGCATTTT	CASSQEGTGSQPQHF
TRBV5-1	TRBJ2-2	-	TRBD2	15	TGCGCCAGCACCTTTCTAGCGGGCGGGACCGGGGAGCTGTTTTTT	CASTFLAGGTGELFF
TRBV30	TRBJ2-1	-	TRBD2	15	TGTGCCTGGAGTGTAGGGCTAGCGGCCTACAATGAGCAGTTCTTC	CAWSVGLAAYNEQFF
TRBV7-9	TRBJ1-5	few	-	13	TGTGCCAGCAGCAGGGGGGTCAATCAGCCCCAGCATTTT	CASSRGVNQPQHF
TRBV5-8	TRBJ2-1	-	TRBD1	15	TGTGCCAGCAGCCCCGGGACAGGGTTCGGGGATGAGCAGTTCTTC	CASSPGTGFGDEQFF
TRBV7-8	TRBJ1-3	-	-	14	TGTGCCAGCAGCTTAGTAGGGTCAGGAAACACCATATATTTT	CASSLVGSGNTIYF
TRBV28	TRBJ1-1	-	-	16	TGTGCCAGCAGTCCTTTGGGGGCAGGGGAAAGCACTGAAGCTTTCTTT	CASSPLGAGESTEAFF
TRBV10-3	TRBJ2-7	few	-	13	TGTGCCGGTCGGCGGGAAAAGCAACACGAGCAGTACTTC	CAGRREKQHEQYF
TRBV10-3	TRBJ1-1	-	-	13	TGTGCCACTCATTCCTTTGGGGGCACTGAAGCTTTCTTT	CATHSFGGTEAFF
TRBV28	TRBJ2-7	-	TRBD2	15	TGTGCCAGCAGCTTTAGCGGGAGACGCCCCTACGAGCAGTACTTC	CASSFSGRRPYEQYF
TRBV18	TRBJ2-7	-	TRBD1	14	TGTGCCAGCTCCCTTGGAACAGGGGCGGACGAGCAGTACTTC	CASSLGTGADEQYF
TRBV28	TRBJ1-2	-	-	12	TGTGCCAGCAGCCCGGGGGGGAGAGGCTACACCTTC	CASSPGGRGYTF
TRBV30	TRBJ1-1	-	-	15	TGTGCCTGGAGTGCCGAAAAATTCAGGTACACTGAAGCTTTCTTT	CAWSAEKFRYTEAFF
TRBV10-3	TRBJ1-5	few	-	16	TGTGCCATCAGTGAGGCGGCAGCTGTTGTGAATCAGCCCCAGCATTTT	CAISEAAAVVNQPQHF
TRBV7-8	TRBJ1-1	few	TRBD1	17	TGTGCCAGCAGCTCAACATACCTAACAGGGGGCTACACTGAAGCTTTCTTT	CASSSTYLTGGYTEAFF
TRBV9	TRBJ1-2	once	-	16	TGTGCCAGCAGCGTAGATTTAGGCAATGCTGGCTATGGCTACACCTTC	CASSVDLGNAGYGYTF
TRBV5-4	TRBJ2-7	-	TRBD1	13	TGTGCCAGCAGCTCAGGACAGGTCGCCGAGCAGTACTTC	CASSSGQVAEQYF
TRBV19	TRBJ1-1	few	-	15	TGTGCCAGCCGCCCGGCGAAGTTGATGAACACTGAAGCTTTCTTT	CASRPAKLMNTEAFF
TRBV2	TRBJ2-5	-	TRBD1	14	TGTGCCAGCAGTGCGTGGGACAGGGAGGAGACCCAGTACTTC	CASSAWDREETQYF
TRBV29-1	TRBJ1-3	-	-	12	TGCAGCGTCACGGGGGCAGGCGGGACCATATATTTT	CSVTGAGGTIYF
TRBV28	TRBJ2-3	-	-	14	TGTGCCAGCACACTGACACCGCAAACAGATACGCAGTATTTT	CASTLTPQTDTQYF
TRBV27	TRBJ1-2	-	TRBD1	13	TGTGCCAGCAGTTTTTCCAGGGGGGGTGGCTACACCTTC	CASSFSRGGGYTF
TRBV10-3	TRBJ1-2	-	-	13	TGTGCCATCAACATGAGGGTTATCGATGGCTACACCTTC	CAINMRVIDGYTF
TRBV5-1	TRBJ2-2	-	TRBD1	16	TGCGCCAGCAGCTTCGAACAGGGGGCTTTCACCGGGGAGCTGTTTTTT	CASSFEQGAFTGELFF
TRBV10-3	TRBJ2-3	-	-	15	TGTGCCATCAGTGAAATCGCCCAGGGGTGGGATACGCAGTATTTT	CAISEIAQGWDTQYF
TRBV4-1	TRBJ2-7	-	TRBD1	18	TGCGCCAGCAGCCAAGATACTTTTGAGGGGGCGGGCTCCTACGAGCAGTACTTC	CASSQDTFEGAGSYEQYF
TRBV5-8	TRBJ2-7	-	-	14	TGTGCCAGCAGCTCGCGATACCTATTCTACGAGCAGTACTTC	CASSSRYLFYEQYF
TRBV27	TRBJ1-1	few	-	13	TGTGCCAGCAGTTTGTGGAGGAACACTGAAGCTTTCTTT	CASSLWRNTEAFF
TRBV6-5	TRBJ1-2	-	TRBD1	14	TGTGCCAGCAGTTACCGACAGGGGGCAGATGGCTACACCTTC	CASSYRQGADGYTF
TRBV7-9	TRBJ1-3	-	TRBD1	16	TGTGCCAGCAGACTCACGGACAGGGTCAGAGGAAACACCATATATTTT	CASRLTDRVRGNTIYF
TRBV5-1	TRBJ2-7	-	TRBD2	15	TGCGCCAGCAGCTGGGGGATATATGCGGGAGACGAGCAGTACTTC	CASSWGIYAGDEQYF
TRBV7-9	TRBJ2-1	few	TRBD2	16	TGTGCCAGCAGCCCGACTAGCTTATTCTCCTACAATGAGCAGTTCTTC	CASSPTSLFSYNEQFF
TRBV7-8	TRBJ1-1	once	TRBD1	15	TGTGCCAGCAGCTTAACCCGGGACAGATATACTGAAGCTTTCTTT	CASSLTRDRYTEAFF
TRBV11-3	TRBJ2-3	-	-	15	TGTGCCAGCAGCTTAGGGGCCAGGTACACAGATACGCAGTATTTT	CASSLGARYTDTQYF
TRBV18	TRBJ1-2	-	TRBD1	15	TGTGCCAGCTCAAGTCTCGGGACAGGGGGAAATGGCTACACCTTC	CASSSLGTGGNGYTF
TRBV11-2	TRBJ2-5	-	TRBD1	13	TGTGCCAGCGGGACAGGGGTCCAAGAGACCCAGTACTTC	CASGTGVQETQYF